This TCR beta chain was recorded in a study of CD8+ T cells in alopecia areata. General study findings and limits: When scalp samples are sequenced, resident alphabeta T cells of normal skin are also captured. Normal scalp showed lower clonality than lesional scalp, especially alopecia totalis/universalis.

RNA was isolated and reverse transcribed to cDNA, the sequencing template. Profiled with immunoSEQ multiplex PCR; TCRdb holds only in-frame clones, not every one. The repertoire includes 50,000 to 80,000 clones, roughly 45% of them detected once, and roughly 50% sits in the top ten. The study team obtained lesional scalp punch biopsies and peripheral blood from alopecia areata patients. Concerning this clone itself: Its antigen is still unknown.

This CDR3 comprises 14 residues. With 6 bases removed from V and 0 bases from J, the gap between germline ends came to 11 bases. Germline loops: CDR1 LGHNA, CDR2 YSLEER. The sample comprised NKG2D-low CD8+ T cells sorted from blood. The chain joins TRBV4-3 to TRBJ1-1; D unclear. The sequence was collected from a human donor with alopecia areata. CDR3 sequence: CASSPSRLNTEAFF. The CDR3 DNA follows: TGCGCCAGCAGTCCTTCTAGACTGAACACTGAAGCTTTCTTT.